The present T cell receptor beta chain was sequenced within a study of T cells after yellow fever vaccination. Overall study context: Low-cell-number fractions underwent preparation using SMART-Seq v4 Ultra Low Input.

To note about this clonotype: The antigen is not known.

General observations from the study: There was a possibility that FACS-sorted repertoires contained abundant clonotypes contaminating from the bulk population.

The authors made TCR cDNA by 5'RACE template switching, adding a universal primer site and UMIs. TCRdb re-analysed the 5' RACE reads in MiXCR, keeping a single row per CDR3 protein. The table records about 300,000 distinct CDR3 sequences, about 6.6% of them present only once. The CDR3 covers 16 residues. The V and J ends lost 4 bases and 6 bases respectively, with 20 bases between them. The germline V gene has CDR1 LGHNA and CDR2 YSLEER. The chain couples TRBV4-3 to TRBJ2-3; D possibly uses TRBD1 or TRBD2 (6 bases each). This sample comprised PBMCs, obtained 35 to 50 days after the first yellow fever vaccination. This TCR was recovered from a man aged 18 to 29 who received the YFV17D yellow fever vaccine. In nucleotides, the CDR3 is TGCGCCAGCAGCCCATGGAGGGGGGCCGCCTTGGATACGCAGTATTTT. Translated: CASSPWRGAALDTQYF.